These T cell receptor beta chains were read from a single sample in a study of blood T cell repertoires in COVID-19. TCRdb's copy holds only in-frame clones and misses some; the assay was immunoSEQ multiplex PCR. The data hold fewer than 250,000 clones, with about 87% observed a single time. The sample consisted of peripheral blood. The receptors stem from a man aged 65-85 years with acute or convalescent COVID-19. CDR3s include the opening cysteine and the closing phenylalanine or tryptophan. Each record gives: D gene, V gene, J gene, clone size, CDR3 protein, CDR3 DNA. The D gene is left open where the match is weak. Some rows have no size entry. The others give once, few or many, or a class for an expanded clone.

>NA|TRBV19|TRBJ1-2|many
CASSPERAGGNGYTF
TGTGCCAGTAGTCCCGAGAGGGCAGGAGGAAATGGCTACACCTTC
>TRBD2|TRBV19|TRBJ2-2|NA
CASSYLPLAVQTNTGELFF
TGTGCCAGTAGTTATTTACCACTAGCGGTCCAGACGAACACCGGGGAGCTGTTTTTT
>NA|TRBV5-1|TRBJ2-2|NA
CASSLEGDTNTGELFF
TGCGCCAGCAGCTTGGAAGGGGATACGAACACCGGGGAGCTGTTTTTT
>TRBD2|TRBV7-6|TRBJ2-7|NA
CASSSGLAASSYEQYF
TGTGCCAGCAGCTCCGGACTAGCCGCGAGCTCCTACGAGCAGTACTTC
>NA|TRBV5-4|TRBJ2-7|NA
CASSSGDVLYEQYF
TGTGCCAGCAGCTCAGGGGACGTACTCTACGAGCAGTACTTC
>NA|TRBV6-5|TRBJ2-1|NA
CASSYIEEGANEQFF
TGTGCCAGCAGTTACATCGAGGAGGGGGCCAATGAGCAGTTCTTC
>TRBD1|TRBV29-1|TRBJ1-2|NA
CSVEPGTGTYGYTF
TGCAGCGTTGAACCCGGGACAGGGACTTATGGCTACACCTTC
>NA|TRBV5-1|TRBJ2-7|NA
CASSQSGPYEQYF
TGCGCCAGCAGCCAGTCGGGTCCCTACGAGCAGTACTTC
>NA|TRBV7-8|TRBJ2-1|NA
CASSSAVAGNEQFF
TGTGCCAGCAGCTCCGCCGTAGCCGGTAATGAGCAGTTCTTC
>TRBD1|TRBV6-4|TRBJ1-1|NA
CASSIDRGTEAFF
TGTGCCAGCAGCATAGACAGGGGCACTGAAGCTTTCTTT
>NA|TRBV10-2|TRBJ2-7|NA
CASSDRGYEQYF
TGCGCCAGCAGTGATCGGGGCTACGAGCAGTACTTC
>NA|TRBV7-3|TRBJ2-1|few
CASSLTPRANEQFF
TGTGCCAGCAGCTTAACGCCCAGGGCCAATGAGCAGTTCTTC
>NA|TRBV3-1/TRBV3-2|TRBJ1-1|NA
CASSWDMNTEAFF
TGTGCCAGCAGCTGGGACATGAACACTGAAGCTTTCTTT
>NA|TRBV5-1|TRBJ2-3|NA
CASSPSGLITDTQYF
TGCGCCAGCAGCCCCTCGGGACTCATTACAGATACGCAGTATTTT
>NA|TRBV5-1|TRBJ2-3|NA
CASSLGLTGRGTDTQYF
TGCGCCAGCAGCTTGGGACTGACAGGCAGGGGCACAGATACGCAGTATTTT
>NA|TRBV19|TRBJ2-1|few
CASSIDQVYEQFF
TGTGCCAGTAGTATAGATCAGGTATATGAGCAGTTCTTC
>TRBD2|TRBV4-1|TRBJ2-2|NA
CASSLRLAGGPNTGELFF
TGCGCCAGCAGCCTCCGACTAGCGGGAGGACCGAACACCGGGGAGCTGTTTTTT